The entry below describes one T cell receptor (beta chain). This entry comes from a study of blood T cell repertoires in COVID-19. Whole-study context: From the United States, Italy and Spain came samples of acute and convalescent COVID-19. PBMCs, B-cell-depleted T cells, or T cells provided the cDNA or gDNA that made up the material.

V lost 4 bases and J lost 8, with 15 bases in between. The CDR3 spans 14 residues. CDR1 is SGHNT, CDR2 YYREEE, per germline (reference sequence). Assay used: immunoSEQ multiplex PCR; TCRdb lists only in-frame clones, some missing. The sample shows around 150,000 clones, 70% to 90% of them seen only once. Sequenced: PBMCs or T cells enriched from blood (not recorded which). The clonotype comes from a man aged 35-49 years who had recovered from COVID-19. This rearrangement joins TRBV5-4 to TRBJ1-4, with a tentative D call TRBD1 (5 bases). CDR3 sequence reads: CASSRDGGGEKLFF. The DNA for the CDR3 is TGTGCCAGCAGCAGGGACGGGGGAGGGGAAAAACTGTTTTTT.